This T cell receptor (beta chain) was identified in a study of shared clonotypes between healthy human individuals. This CDR3 region has 14 residues. The germline gives CDR1 SGHVS, CDR2 FQNEAQ. V trimming: 3 bases; J trimming: 4 bases; junction bases outside the gene matches: 4. Several immunoSEQ plates received, in even portions, the genomic DNA of each subset. Each replicate PCR on the sorted subsets used 150 to 200 ng DNA (approximately 33,000 T cell genomes). Clones were sequenced by immunoSEQ multiplex PCR, and TCRdb holds only the in-frame ones, with some missing. The sample holds about 680,000 clones, under 80% seen once. Study results and limitations: Some clonotypes were shared by all four sorted-subset donors, while others were not shared. The non-shared ones had lower generation probabilities than the shared ones. Naive CD4 clonotype sharing across a few donors was 5% to 6%.

On this clone: Antigen specificity is unknown.

Specimen: memory CD4+ T cells sorted from blood. Subset denoted: CD45RA-negative fraction. The chain uses TRBV7-8 and TRBJ1-1, with 8 positions matching TRBD1. This sequence was found in a woman in her 30s in good health. The CDR3 loop is CASSFRTGITEAFF. CDR3 nucleotide sequence: TGTGCCAGCAGCTTCAGGACAGGGATCACTGAAGCTTTCTTT.